This is a list of T cell receptor beta chains from one sample in a study of blood T cell repertoires in COVID-19. Assay: immunoSEQ multiplex PCR; the TCRdb copy retains only in-frame clones and omits some. This table has roughly 150,000 clones, around 87% appearing once. Material for sequencing was peripheral blood. Source of these receptors: a woman of 80 years or more with COVID-19, enrolled during active disease. The CDR3 runs from the conserved cysteine through the conserved F or W. Each record gives: CDR3 protein, CDR3 DNA, V gene, D gene, clone size, J gene. D genes are given only for firm matches. Expanded clones get a size class; other rows say once, few or many, or leave the size out.

cdr3_aa: CASSLGWSSRETQYF
cdr3_nt: TGTGCCAGCAGCTTGGGGTGGAGCTCCCGGGAGACCCAGTACTTC
v_call: TRBV5-4
d_call: -
clone_size: -
j_call: TRBJ2-5

cdr3_aa: CTSSLVGTALSGANVLTF
cdr3_nt: TGTACCAGCAGTCTTGTAGGGACAGCCCTTTCTGGGGCCAACGTCCTGACTTTC
v_call: TRBV6-6
d_call: TRBD1
clone_size: -
j_call: TRBJ2-6

cdr3_aa: CASSETGQGATNGYTF
cdr3_nt: TGTGCCAGTAGTGAGACGGGACAGGGGGCGACAAATGGCTACACCTTC
v_call: TRBV19
d_call: TRBD1
clone_size: -
j_call: TRBJ1-2

cdr3_aa: CASSITGAGGYTF
cdr3_nt: TGTGCCAGTAGTATCACAGGGGCGGGCGGCTACACCTTC
v_call: TRBV19
d_call: TRBD1
clone_size: -
j_call: TRBJ1-2

cdr3_aa: CASSLAGRSYTDTQYF
cdr3_nt: TGTGCCAGCAGTCTAGCAGGACGGAGCTACACAGATACGCAGTATTTT
v_call: TRBV6-2/TRBV6-3
d_call: -
clone_size: -
j_call: TRBJ2-3

cdr3_aa: CASSLGSNSNYGYTF
cdr3_nt: TGTGCCAGCAGCTTGGGGAGCAATTCTAACTATGGCTACACCTTC
v_call: TRBV5-5
d_call: -
clone_size: -
j_call: TRBJ1-2

cdr3_aa: CASSPTGSSSGANVLTF
cdr3_nt: TGCGCCAGCAGCCCCACGGGGAGTAGCTCTGGGGCCAACGTCCTGACTTTC
v_call: TRBV5-1
d_call: -
clone_size: few
j_call: TRBJ2-6

cdr3_aa: CASSIRTSSYNEQFF
cdr3_nt: TGTGCCAGCAGCATTCGGACTAGCTCCTACAATGAGCAGTTCTTC
v_call: TRBV11-1
d_call: TRBD2
clone_size: few
j_call: TRBJ2-1

cdr3_aa: CATSSLRTQNTDTQYF
cdr3_nt: TGTGCCACCAGCAGCTTAAGAACCCAGAACACAGATACGCAGTATTTT
v_call: TRBV15
d_call: -
clone_size: once
j_call: TRBJ2-3

cdr3_aa: CASSLTRTGPFGFEPNEQFF
cdr3_nt: TGTGCCAGCAGTCTCACCCGGACAGGTCCTTTTGGCTTTGAACCGAATGAGCAGTTCTTC
v_call: TRBV28
d_call: TRBD1
clone_size: few
j_call: TRBJ2-1

cdr3_aa: CATRWDRANTGELFF
cdr3_nt: TGTGCCACCAGGTGGGACAGGGCGAACACCGGGGAGCTGTTTTTT
v_call: TRBV15
d_call: TRBD1
clone_size: -
j_call: TRBJ2-2

cdr3_aa: CASGRTGGYGYTF
cdr3_nt: TGTGCCAGCGGACGGACAGGCGGCTATGGCTACACCTTC
v_call: TRBV7-2
d_call: TRBD1
clone_size: -
j_call: TRBJ1-2

cdr3_aa: CASSYSRAYEQYF
cdr3_nt: TGTGCCAGCAGTTACTCTCGCGCCTACGAGCAGTACTTC
v_call: TRBV6-5
d_call: -
clone_size: -
j_call: TRBJ2-7

cdr3_aa: CASSPPGQGTYQTQYF
cdr3_nt: TGCGCCAGCAGCCCCCCCGGACAGGGAACGTACCAGACCCAGTACTTC
v_call: TRBV5-1
d_call: TRBD1
clone_size: -
j_call: TRBJ2-5

cdr3_aa: CASSVAPQGVKGYTF
cdr3_nt: TGTGCCAGCAGCGTAGCGCCACAGGGGGTGAAGGGCTACACCTTC
v_call: TRBV9
d_call: TRBD1
clone_size: -
j_call: TRBJ1-2

cdr3_aa: CASSEEFGGRTEAFF
cdr3_nt: TGTGCCAGCAGTGAAGAGTTCGGGGGGCGGACTGAAGCTTTCTTT
v_call: TRBV2
d_call: -
clone_size: -
j_call: TRBJ1-1

cdr3_aa: CASKGLAAPYEQYF
cdr3_nt: TGCGCCAGCAAGGGACTAGCGGCCCCCTACGAGCAGTACTTC
v_call: TRBV10-2
d_call: TRBD2
clone_size: -
j_call: TRBJ2-7

cdr3_aa: CASSETGSGANVLTF
cdr3_nt: TGTGCCAGCAGTGAGACAGGGTCTGGGGCCAACGTCCTGACTTTC
v_call: TRBV6-6
d_call: TRBD1
clone_size: -
j_call: TRBJ2-6

cdr3_aa: CASSSGIQETQYF
cdr3_nt: TGTGCCAGCAGTAGCGGCATCCAAGAGACCCAGTACTTC
v_call: TRBV5-6
d_call: -
clone_size: -
j_call: TRBJ2-5

cdr3_aa: CASSQGQGNEKLFF
cdr3_nt: TGCGCCAGCAGCCAAGGGCAGGGCAATGAAAAACTGTTTTTT
v_call: TRBV4-3
d_call: -
clone_size: -
j_call: TRBJ1-4

cdr3_aa: CASSLNTGDSPLHF
cdr3_nt: TGTGCCAGCAGCTTGAACACGGGGGATTCACCCCTCCACTTT
v_call: TRBV11-2
d_call: -
clone_size: -
j_call: TRBJ1-6

cdr3_aa: CAIRQGAEGTGELFF
cdr3_nt: TGTGCCATCAGACAGGGGGCAGAGGGCACCGGGGAGCTGTTTTTT
v_call: TRBV10-3
d_call: TRBD1
clone_size: -
j_call: TRBJ2-2

cdr3_aa: CATSRGGLGGYEQYF
cdr3_nt: TGTGCCACCAGCAGAGGCGGACTAGGGGGCTACGAGCAGTACTTC
v_call: TRBV15
d_call: -
clone_size: -
j_call: TRBJ2-7

cdr3_aa: CASSLGPGQSYEQYF
cdr3_nt: TGCGCCAGCAGCCTCGGACCGGGACAGAGTTACGAGCAGTACTTC
v_call: TRBV4-1
d_call: TRBD1
clone_size: -
j_call: TRBJ2-7

cdr3_aa: CASSLLNEQFF
cdr3_nt: TGTGCCAGCAGTTTACTCAATGAGCAGTTCTTC
v_call: TRBV28
d_call: -
clone_size: -
j_call: TRBJ2-1

cdr3_aa: CASSQQGRGTEAFF
cdr3_nt: TGTGCCAGCAGCCAACAGGGAAGGGGCACTGAAGCTTTCTTT
v_call: TRBV3-1/TRBV3-2
d_call: -
clone_size: -
j_call: TRBJ1-1

cdr3_aa: CSASRTGGITEAFF
cdr3_nt: TGCAGTGCTAGTCGGACAGGGGGCATTACTGAAGCTTTCTTT
v_call: TRBV20-1
d_call: TRBD1
clone_size: -
j_call: TRBJ1-1

cdr3_aa: CAISESIRGGADGYTF
cdr3_nt: TGTGCCATCAGTGAGTCGATAAGAGGCGGGGCGGATGGCTACACCTTC
v_call: TRBV10-3
d_call: -
clone_size: -
j_call: TRBJ1-2

cdr3_aa: CASSLAWLAGSYNEQFF
cdr3_nt: TGTGCCAGCAGCTTAGCGTGGCTAGCGGGCTCCTACAATGAGCAGTTCTTC
v_call: TRBV7-2
d_call: TRBD2
clone_size: -
j_call: TRBJ2-1

cdr3_aa: CASSPVTTGDIQYF
cdr3_nt: TGTGCCAGCTCACCCGTAACAACGGGAGACATTCAGTACTTC
v_call: TRBV18
d_call: -
clone_size: -
j_call: TRBJ2-4

cdr3_aa: CASSEYGGAGANVLTF
cdr3_nt: TGTGCCAGCAGTGAATACGGGGGGGCCGGGGCCAACGTCCTGACTTTC
v_call: TRBV2
d_call: TRBD2
clone_size: -
j_call: TRBJ2-6

cdr3_aa: CASRGQFSTDTQYF
cdr3_nt: TGTGCCAGCAGAGGACAGTTTTCCACAGATACGCAGTATTTT
v_call: TRBV2
d_call: -
clone_size: -
j_call: TRBJ2-3

cdr3_aa: CASSLAVPGELFF
cdr3_nt: TGCGCCAGCAGCTTGGCTGTCCCCGGGGAGCTGTTTTTT
v_call: TRBV5-1
d_call: -
clone_size: -
j_call: TRBJ2-2

cdr3_aa: CSVMVGTFTGRSGNTIYF
cdr3_nt: TGCAGCGTTATGGTAGGGACCTTTACAGGGCGCTCTGGAAACACCATATATTTT
v_call: TRBV29-1
d_call: -
clone_size: -
j_call: TRBJ1-3

cdr3_aa: CASSPSTGTVGPEAFF
cdr3_nt: TGTGCCAGCAGCCCCTCGACAGGGACTGTGGGACCTGAAGCTTTCTTT
v_call: TRBV7-8
d_call: TRBD1
clone_size: -
j_call: TRBJ1-1

cdr3_aa: CASSQDGQGTGGNTIYF
cdr3_nt: TGTGCCAGCAGCCAAGATGGACAGGGTACGGGTGGAAACACCATATATTTT
v_call: TRBV4-2
d_call: TRBD1
clone_size: -
j_call: TRBJ1-3

cdr3_aa: CASSYGGLSSYNEQFF
cdr3_nt: TGTGCCAGCAGTTACGGGGGGTTGAGCTCCTACAATGAGCAGTTCTTC
v_call: TRBV6-2/TRBV6-3
d_call: -
clone_size: once
j_call: TRBJ2-1

cdr3_aa: CASSWGGGLNEQYF
cdr3_nt: TGCGCCAGCAGCTGGGGAGGAGGGTTGAACGAGCAGTACTTC
v_call: TRBV5-1
d_call: -
clone_size: -
j_call: TRBJ2-7

cdr3_aa: CASSLYRDRGNTIYF
cdr3_nt: TGTGCCAGCAGTTTATACCGGGACAGGGGAAACACCATATATTTT
v_call: TRBV28
d_call: TRBD1
clone_size: few
j_call: TRBJ1-3

cdr3_aa: CATSRTGTTGELFF
cdr3_nt: TGTGCCACAAGCAGGACAGGGACAACCGGGGAGCTGTTTTTT
v_call: TRBV24-1
d_call: TRBD1
clone_size: -
j_call: TRBJ2-2

cdr3_aa: CASSYRGREGGSYEQYF
cdr3_nt: TGTGCCAGCAGTTACCGCGGGCGGGAGGGGGGCTCCTACGAGCAGTACTTC
v_call: TRBV27
d_call: TRBD2
clone_size: -
j_call: TRBJ2-7

cdr3_aa: CASVSGRTTTDTQYF
cdr3_nt: TGTGCCAGCGTTAGCGGGCGGACCACCACAGATACGCAGTATTTT
v_call: TRBV7-2
d_call: TRBD2
clone_size: -
j_call: TRBJ2-3

cdr3_aa: CASSLTPRGVETQYF
cdr3_nt: TGTGCCAGCAGCTTAACTCCCAGGGGCGTGGAGACCCAGTACTTC
v_call: TRBV7-9
d_call: -
clone_size: -
j_call: TRBJ2-5

cdr3_aa: CASSNSVHEQYF
cdr3_nt: TGTGCCAGCAGCAATAGCGTTCACGAGCAGTACTTC
v_call: TRBV28
d_call: -
clone_size: -
j_call: TRBJ2-7

cdr3_aa: CASSQETQAGGYTF
cdr3_nt: TGCGCCAGCAGCCAAGAGACACAAGCGGGTGGCTACACCTTC
v_call: TRBV4-3
d_call: -
clone_size: -
j_call: TRBJ1-2

cdr3_aa: CASSGTGTGDGYTF
cdr3_nt: TGTGCCAGCAGTGGCACCGGGACAGGGGATGGCTACACCTTC
v_call: TRBV28
d_call: TRBD1
clone_size: -
j_call: TRBJ1-2

cdr3_aa: CASRLRTEAFF
cdr3_nt: TGTGCCAGCCGACTGAGAACTGAAGCTTTCTTT
v_call: TRBV6-6
d_call: -
clone_size: -
j_call: TRBJ1-1

cdr3_aa: CASSLTSGSTDTQYF
cdr3_nt: TGTGCCAGCAGCTTAACTAGCGGGAGCACAGATACGCAGTATTTT
v_call: TRBV7-3
d_call: TRBD2
clone_size: -
j_call: TRBJ2-3

cdr3_aa: CASSSRQGGAPLHF
cdr3_nt: TGTGCCAGCAGCTCCAGACAGGGAGGAGCACCCCTCCACTTT
v_call: TRBV5-6
d_call: TRBD1
clone_size: -
j_call: TRBJ1-6

cdr3_aa: CASRMWDRIHF
cdr3_nt: TGTGCCAGCAGGATGTGGGACAGGATCCACTTC
v_call: TRBV6-5
d_call: TRBD1
clone_size: -
j_call: TRBJ2-7

cdr3_aa: CASTSGGAMTTDTQYF
cdr3_nt: TGTGCCAGTACCTCGGGGGGGGCCATGACCACAGATACGCAGTATTTT
v_call: TRBV19
d_call: TRBD2
clone_size: -
j_call: TRBJ2-3